A selection of T cell receptor beta chains follows, all from one sample in a study of blood T cell repertoires in COVID-19. TCRdb's table, derived via immunoSEQ multiplex PCR, lists solely in-frame clones and lacks some. In the table there are some 65,000 clones, 85% to 95% of which are singletons. The sequencing sample was made of peripheral blood. The source of these receptors is a man aged 70-80 years with active COVID-19. The CDR3 runs from the conserved cysteine through the conserved F or W.

J gene | V gene | CDR3 protein
TRBJ2-1 | TRBV11-2 | CASSARSSEQFF
TRBJ2-1 | TRBV6-6 | CASIGTSGGRYNEQFF
TRBJ1-4 | TRBV28 | CASTLRWPGEKLFF
TRBJ1-5 | TRBV6-5 | CASSRQGTNQPQHF
TRBJ2-5 | TRBV5-3 | CARTPSRETQYF
TRBJ2-5 | TRBV4-1 | CASSRLGTSPETQYF
TRBJ2-1 | TRBV3-1/TRBV3-2 | CASSQSGVEQFF
TRBJ2-3 | TRBV28 | CASRTGTSGGSTQYF
TRBJ1-2 | TRBV19 | CASSTGQGGYGYTF
TRBJ1-5 | TRBV7-2 | CASSPRVSGNQPQHF
TRBJ2-5 | TRBV7-8 | CASSRFSGGYQETQYF
TRBJ1-2 | TRBV11-2 | CASSLGTGPYGYTF
TRBJ2-5 | TRBV7-3 | CASSLGGAGPQETQYF
TRBJ1-4 | TRBV21-1 | CASSLGRGEVTNEKLFF
TRBJ2-7 | TRBV21-1 | CASSNGTGKYHEQYF
TRBJ2-3 | TRBV5-6 | CASTRQGAPITDTQYF
TRBJ1-2 | TRBV7-9 | CASSSLGGGYTF
TRBJ2-5 | TRBV3-1/TRBV3-2 | CASSQDVGRAETQYF
TRBJ2-2 | TRBV19 | CASTLTGGLDTGELFF
TRBJ1-1 | TRBV9 | CASSVDTLAAEAFF
TRBJ2-2 | TRBV3-1/TRBV3-2 | CASSLRTGGNTGELFF
TRBJ2-2 | TRBV5-4 | CASSAAGNTGELFF
TRBJ2-2 | TRBV7-8 | CASSFRQGNTGELFF
TRBJ1-4 | TRBV6-6 | CASSPLGVGTNEKLFF
TRBJ1-3 | TRBV9 | CASSVTQGNRDSGNTIYF
TRBJ2-2 | TRBV6-2/TRBV6-3 | CASSSFGGQAGELFF
TRBJ2-7 | TRBV6-5 | CASRRSGEGSEQYF
TRBJ1-5 | TRBV3-1/TRBV3-2 | CASRGQKLYSNQPQHF
TRBJ2-7 | TRBV6-2/TRBV6-3 | CASSSPGTGPYEQYF
TRBJ1-4 | TRBV11-3 | CASSSPQLAAATNEKLFF
TRBJ2-7 | TRBV19 | CASSRGGYEQYF
TRBJ1-1 | TRBV7-2 | CASSLRGGFATEAFF
TRBJ2-7 | TRBV18 | CASSPPPGTYEQYF
TRBJ2-5 | TRBV5-1 | CASSLGSGGGALETQYF
TRBJ1-5 | TRBV28 | CASSKPNWGGVEPQHF
TRBJ1-3 | TRBV18 | CASSPATGALDTIYF
TRBJ2-5 | TRBV6-5 | CASRRLMETQYF
TRBJ2-3 | TRBV4-2 | CASSQEGGRQVTQYF
TRBJ2-5 | TRBV7-9 | CASSLRTVQETQYF
TRBJ1-2 | TRBV5-6 | CASSIGISPYGYTF
TRBJ1-1 | TRBV6-5 | CASRRTTNTEAFF
TRBJ2-1 | TRBV5-1 | CASSADSSGYNEQFF
TRBJ2-5 | TRBV7-2 | CASSTGLAGETQYF
TRBJ2-1 | TRBV4-3 | CASSPHPRGGGNEQFF